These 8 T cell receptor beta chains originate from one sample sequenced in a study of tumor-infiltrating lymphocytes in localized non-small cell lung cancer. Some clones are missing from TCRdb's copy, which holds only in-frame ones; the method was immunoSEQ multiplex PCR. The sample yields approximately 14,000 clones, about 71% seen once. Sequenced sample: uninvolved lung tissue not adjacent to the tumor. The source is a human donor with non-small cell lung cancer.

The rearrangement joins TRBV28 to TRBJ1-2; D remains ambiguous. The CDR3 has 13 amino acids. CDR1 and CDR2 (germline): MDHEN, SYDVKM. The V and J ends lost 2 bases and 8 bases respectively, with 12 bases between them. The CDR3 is CASSLGQVLGYTF. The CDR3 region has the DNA TGTGCCAGCAGTTTAGGTCAGGTTCTGGGCTACACCTTC.

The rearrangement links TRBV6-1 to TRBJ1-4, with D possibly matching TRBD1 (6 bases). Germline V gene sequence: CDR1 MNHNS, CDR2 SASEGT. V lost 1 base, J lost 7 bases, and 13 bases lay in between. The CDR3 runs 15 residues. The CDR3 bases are TGTGCCAGCAGTGAAGTGAATCGAGGGGGTGAAAAACTGTTTTTT. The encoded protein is CASSEVNRGGEKLFF.

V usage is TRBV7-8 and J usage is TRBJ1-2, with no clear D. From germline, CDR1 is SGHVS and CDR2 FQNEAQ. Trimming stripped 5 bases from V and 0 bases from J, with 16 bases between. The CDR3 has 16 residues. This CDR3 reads CASSPIEKWSNYGYTF. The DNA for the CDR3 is TGTGCCAGCAGCCCAATCGAAAAGTGGTCTAACTATGGCTACACCTTC.

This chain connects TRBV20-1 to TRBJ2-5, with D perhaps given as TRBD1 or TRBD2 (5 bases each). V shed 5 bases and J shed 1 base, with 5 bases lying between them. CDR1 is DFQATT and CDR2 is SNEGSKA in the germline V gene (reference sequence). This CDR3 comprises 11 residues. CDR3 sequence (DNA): TGCAGTGCTGGGACCCAAGAGACCCAGTACTTC. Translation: CSAGTQETQYF.

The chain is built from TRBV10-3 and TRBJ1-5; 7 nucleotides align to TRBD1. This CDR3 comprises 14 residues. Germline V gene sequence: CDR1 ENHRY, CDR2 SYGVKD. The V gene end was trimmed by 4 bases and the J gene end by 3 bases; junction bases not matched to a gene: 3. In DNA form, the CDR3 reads TGTGCCATCAGTGTTCAGGGGGACAATCAGCCCCAGCATTTT. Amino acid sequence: CAISVQGDNQPQHF.

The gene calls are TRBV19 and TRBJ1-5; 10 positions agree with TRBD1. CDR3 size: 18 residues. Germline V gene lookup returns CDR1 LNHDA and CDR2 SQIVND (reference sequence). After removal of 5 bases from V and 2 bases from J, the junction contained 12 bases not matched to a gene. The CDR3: CASSLSRDRGTGNQPQHF. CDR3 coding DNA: TGTGCCAGTAGTCTGAGCCGGGACAGGGGAACTGGCAATCAGCCCCAGCATTTT.

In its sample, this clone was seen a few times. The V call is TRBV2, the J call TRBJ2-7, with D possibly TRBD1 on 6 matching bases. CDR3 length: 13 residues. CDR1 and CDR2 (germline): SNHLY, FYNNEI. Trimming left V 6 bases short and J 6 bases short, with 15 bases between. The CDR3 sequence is CASSGQYKTEQYV. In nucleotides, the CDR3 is TGTGCCAGCAGCGGACAGTACAAGACCGAGCAGTACGTC.

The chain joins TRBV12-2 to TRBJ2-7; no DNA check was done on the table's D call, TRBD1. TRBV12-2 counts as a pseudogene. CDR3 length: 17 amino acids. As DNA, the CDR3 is TGTGCAAGTCGCTTCTACTTCCGGGACAGAAACTCCTACGAGCAGTACGTC. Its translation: CASRFYFRDRNSYEQYV.